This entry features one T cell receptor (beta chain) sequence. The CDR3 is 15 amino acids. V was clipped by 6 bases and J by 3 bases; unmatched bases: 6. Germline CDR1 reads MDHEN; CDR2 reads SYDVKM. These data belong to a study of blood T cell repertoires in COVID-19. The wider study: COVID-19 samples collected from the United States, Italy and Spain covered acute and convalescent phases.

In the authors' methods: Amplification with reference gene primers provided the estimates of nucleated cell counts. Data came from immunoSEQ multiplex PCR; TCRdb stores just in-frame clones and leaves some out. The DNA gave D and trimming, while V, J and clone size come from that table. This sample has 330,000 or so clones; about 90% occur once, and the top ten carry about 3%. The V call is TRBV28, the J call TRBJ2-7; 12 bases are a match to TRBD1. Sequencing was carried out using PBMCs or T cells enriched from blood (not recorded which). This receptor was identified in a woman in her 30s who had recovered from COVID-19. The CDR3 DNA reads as TGTGCCAGCAGCCCGGGACAGGGGGCAATCTACGAGCAGTACTTC. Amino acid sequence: CASSPGQGAIYEQYF.